This T cell receptor (beta chain) originates from a study of cytomegalovirus exposure and HLA in healthy donors. Study results and caveats: Of the V segments, some could not be distinguished, including TRBV6-2 and TRBV6-3, and were excluded. High specificity and sensitivity for cytomegalovirus status were reported for the classifier. Prediction of most subjects' HLA-A and HLA-B alleles by TCR beta sequences was reportedly accurate.

With 60 Vbeta and 13 Jbeta primers, the PCR was carried out. Sequencing was performed with immunoSEQ multiplex PCR; in TCRdb, only in-frame clones are kept and a portion is missing. The table records roughly 180,000 clones, 80% of them present only once. Notes on this clone: Its antigen is unidentified.

Germline V gene sequence: CDR1 SNHLY, CDR2 FYNNEI. CDR3 length equals 14 residues. Between the trimmed V and J ends, which lost 3 bases and 3 bases, there was a span of 6 bases. Healthy bone marrow donors made up the donors. The material sequenced was PBMCs. The TCR comes from a man aged 25-45 years in good health and CMV-seronegative. The chain couples TRBV2 to TRBJ1-6, with D uncertain. The CDR3 region is CASSDQFYNSPLHF. CDR3 nucleotides: TGTGCCAGCAGTGATCAGTTCTATAATTCACCCCTCCACTTT.